Reported below is one T cell receptor beta chain. What it binds is unknown. The record originates from a study of cytomegalovirus exposure and HLA in healthy donors. Overall study results and limits: A list of 150 or so TCR beta chains associated with cytomegalovirus was given. Across donors, sequencing depth was assumed by presence/absence analyses to be roughly uniform. In a later analysis, most CMV-associated TCR beta chains appeared HLA-restricted. Sequences of the TCR beta chain were said to predict the HLA-A and HLA-B alleles of most subjects accurately.

The PCR contained 60 Vbeta and 13 Jbeta primers. Sequencing used immunoSEQ multiplex PCR; TCRdb keeps in-frame clones, though not all of them. In the table there are about 130,000 clones, 70% to 90% of which are singletons. The CDR3 has 16 amino acids. The sample consisted of PBMCs. This chain uses TRBV21-1 with TRBJ1-2; the table's D call of TRBD1 was not tested on the DNA. TRBV21-1 is noted as a pseudogene. The receptor was derived from a boy younger than 18 in good health and CMV-seronegative. CDR3 residues: CASSKFDRASDYGYTF. CDR3 sequence (DNA): TGTGCCAGCAGCAAATTCGACAGGGCATCGGACTATGGCTACACCTTC.